This TCR beta chain comes out of a study of blood T cell repertoires in COVID-19. Sequencing used immunoSEQ multiplex PCR; TCRdb keeps in-frame clones, though not all of them. The data show around 400,000 clones, approximately 87% seen once. Germline-derived CDR1 and CDR2 are LGHDT and YNNKEL (reference sequence). V lost 0 bases and J lost 4; bases outside the gene matches: 4. This CDR3 is built from 15 residues. Sequencing input: peripheral blood. The TCR originated in a woman aged 60-75 years with COVID-19, enrolled during active disease. The chain is built from TRBV3-1 (or the pseudogene TRBV3-2) and TRBJ1-1; 8 bases map to TRBD1. The CDR3 sequence: CASSQDRGLSTEAFF. The CDR3 DNA is TGTGCCAGCAGCCAAGACAGGGGGCTAAGCACTGAAGCTTTCTTT.